These T cell receptor beta chains were read from a single sample in a study of T cells after posttransplantation cyclophosphamide. The repertoire was sequenced with immunoSEQ multiplex PCR; TCRdb's copy has only in-frame clones and lacks some. The profile covers several thousand clones, none occurring a single time. The sequenced sample was PBMCs, obtained after allogeneic stem cell transplant with posttransplant cyclophosphamide. The receptors stem from a female patient aged 45-60 years who received an allogeneic stem cell transplant from an unrelated donor, was CMV-positive, and had acute GVHD only. The graft donor may account for some of the T cells. Each CDR3 is given with its conserved first and last residue. D genes are given only for firm matches. Expanded clones get a size class; other rows say once, few or many, or leave the size out.

>TRBV7-3|TRBJ2-5|many|-
CASSLTGQGMGTQYF
TGTGCCAGCAGCTTAACCGGCCAGGGTATGGGGACCCAGTACTTC
>TRBV6-1|TRBJ2-7|few|TRBD2
CASSEASAGAGYEQYF
TGTGCCAGCAGTGAAGCGTCGGCGGGAGCAGGCTACGAGCAGTACTTC
>TRBV5-6|TRBJ1-2|-|TRBD1
CASSLDLVRGLEGYTF
TGTGCCAGCAGCTTGGACTTAGTCAGGGGGCTGGAAGGCTACACCTTC
>TRBV5-1|TRBJ2-5|many|TRBD2
CASSLGTGGPTPQETQYF
TGCGCCAGCAGCTTGGGAACGGGAGGACCGACACCACAAGAGACCCAGTACTTC
>TRBV1|TRBJ1-5|many|-
CTSSQDNGTHNQPQHF
TGCACCAGCAGCCAAGATAACGGGACTCACAATCAGCCCCAGCATTTT
>TRBV10-3|TRBJ2-1|many|-
CATNPSLYNEQFF
TGTGCCACTAACCCTTCCCTGTACAATGAGCAGTTCTTC
>TRBV27|TRBJ1-5|many|TRBD1
CASSYSGTGRYQPQHF
TGTGCCAGCAGTTACTCCGGGACAGGGCGCTATCAGCCCCAGCATTTT
>TRBV6-5|TRBJ2-7|-|TRBD1
CASSFDRVSYEQYF
TGTGCCAGCAGTTTTGACAGGGTCTCCTACGAGCAGTACTTC
>TRBV19|TRBJ1-4|many|-
CASSNKGEKLFF
TGTGCCAGTAGTAATAAGGGGGAAAAACTGTTTTTT
>TRBV4-1|TRBJ2-1|many|-
CASSQDLPGSSYNEQFF
TGCGCCAGCAGCCAAGATCTCCCCGGGAGCTCCTACAATGAGCAGTTCTTC
>TRBV21-1|TRBJ1-5|many|-
CASIVGGPQHF
TGTGCCAGCATCGTGGGGGGGCCCCAGCATTTT
>TRBV5-4|TRBJ2-7|-|TRBD2
CASRIEAGPEQYF
TGTGCCAGTCGGATAGAAGCGGGGCCCGAGCAGTACTTC
>TRBV27|TRBJ1-2|-|-
CASRKGGVGYTF
TGTGCCAGCAGGAAGGGGGGGGTCGGCTACACCTTC
>TRBV19|TRBJ1-1|few|-
CASSIGMMAGRLNTEAFF
TGTGCCAGTAGTATAGGTATGATGGCAGGTCGGTTGAACACTGAAGCTTTCTTT
>TRBV9|TRBJ2-5|many|-
CASSVGGIQETQYF
TGTGCCAGCAGCGTAGGGGGCATCCAAGAGACCCAGTACTTC
>TRBV18|TRBJ2-7|-|TRBD1
CASSLPDRGPGEQYF
TGTGCCAGCTCACTACCGGACAGGGGGCCAGGCGAGCAGTACTTC
>TRBV30|TRBJ2-7|few|-
CAWSVGLEQYF
TGTGCCTGGAGTGTAGGACTCGAGCAGTACTTC
>TRBV9|TRBJ1-4|many|TRBD1
CASSAWTGATNEKLFF
TGTGCCAGCAGCGCCTGGACAGGGGCAACTAATGAAAAACTGTTTTTT
>TRBV5-1|TRBJ2-7|many|-
CASSPGSGEKYEQYF
TGCGCCAGCAGTCCTGGTTCGGGTGAGAAATACGAGCAGTACTTC
>TRBV2|TRBJ2-7|medium-sized|TRBD2
CASSPPGLAASEQYF
TGTGCCAGCAGCCCCCCGGGACTAGCGGCGAGCGAGCAGTACTTC
>TRBV28|TRBJ2-3|many|TRBD1
CASRPRQGVDTQYF
TGTGCCAGCAGGCCCCGACAGGGAGTAGATACGCAGTATTTT
>TRBV6-4|TRBJ2-7|many|-
CASSDSRGWFYEQYF
TGTGCCAGCAGTGACTCCCGGGGGTGGTTCTACGAGCAGTACTTC
>TRBV19|TRBJ2-3|many|-
CASSTLGRTDTQYF
TGTGCCAGTAGCACCCTTGGGAGGACAGATACGCAGTATTTT
>TRBV6-6|TRBJ1-5|many|-
CASSMPEGFQPQHF
TGTGCCAGCAGTATGCCAGAGGGCTTTCAGCCCCAGCATTTT
>TRBV7-2|TRBJ2-2|many|-
CASSLGSGTGELFF
TGTGCCAGCAGCTTAGGCAGCGGAACCGGGGAGCTGTTTTTT